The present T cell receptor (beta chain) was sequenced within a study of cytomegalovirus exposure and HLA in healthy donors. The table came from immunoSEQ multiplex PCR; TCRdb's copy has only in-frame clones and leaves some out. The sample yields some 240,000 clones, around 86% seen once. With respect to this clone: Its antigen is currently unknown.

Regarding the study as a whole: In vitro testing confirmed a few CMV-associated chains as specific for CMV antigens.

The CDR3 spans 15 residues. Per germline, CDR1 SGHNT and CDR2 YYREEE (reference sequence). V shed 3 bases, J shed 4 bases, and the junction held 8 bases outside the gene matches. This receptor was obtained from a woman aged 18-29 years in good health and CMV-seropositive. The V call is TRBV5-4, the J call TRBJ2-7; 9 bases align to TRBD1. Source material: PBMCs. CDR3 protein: CASSWAGQGSYEQYF. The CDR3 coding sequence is TGTGCCAGCAGCTGGGCGGGACAGGGAAGTTACGAGCAGTACTTC.